The table lists the clone carrying this T cell receptor (beta chain) with a count of one. What it binds is unknown. Sequencing used immunoSEQ multiplex PCR; TCRdb keeps in-frame clones, though not all of them. The sample contains around 91,000 clones, 91% of which appear only once. This specimen belongs to a study of T cell responses to AZD1222 COVID-19 vaccine. General study points: At baseline, just five to seven AZD1222 recipients tested seropositive. Possibly, clonal diversity was underestimated; donors were largely white British and included more females.

Whether given at about 4 or about 12 weeks, second doses were pooled. Germline V gene data show CDR1 as MDHEN and CDR2 as SYDVKM. The CDR3 length is 13 residues. V lost 4 bases to trimming and J lost 0 bases, with 7 bases between them. Sequencing was performed on peripheral blood, taken 28 days after the second AZD1222 dose. The chain has TRBV28 and TRBJ2-7; unclear D gene. The source of this sequence is an adult who received the AZD1222 COVID-19 vaccine. The chain's CDR3 is CASSSSPSYEQYF. Written as DNA, the CDR3 is TGTGCCAGCAGTTCTTCCCCCTCCTACGAGCAGTACTTC. Full variable domain (outside the CDR3, taken from reference TRBV28 and TRBJ2-7): DVKVTQSSRYLVKRTGEKVFLECVQDMDHENMFWYRQDPGLGLRLIYFSYDVKMKEKGDIPEGYSVSREKKERFSLILESASTNQTSMYLCASSSSPSYEQYFGPGTRLTVT.